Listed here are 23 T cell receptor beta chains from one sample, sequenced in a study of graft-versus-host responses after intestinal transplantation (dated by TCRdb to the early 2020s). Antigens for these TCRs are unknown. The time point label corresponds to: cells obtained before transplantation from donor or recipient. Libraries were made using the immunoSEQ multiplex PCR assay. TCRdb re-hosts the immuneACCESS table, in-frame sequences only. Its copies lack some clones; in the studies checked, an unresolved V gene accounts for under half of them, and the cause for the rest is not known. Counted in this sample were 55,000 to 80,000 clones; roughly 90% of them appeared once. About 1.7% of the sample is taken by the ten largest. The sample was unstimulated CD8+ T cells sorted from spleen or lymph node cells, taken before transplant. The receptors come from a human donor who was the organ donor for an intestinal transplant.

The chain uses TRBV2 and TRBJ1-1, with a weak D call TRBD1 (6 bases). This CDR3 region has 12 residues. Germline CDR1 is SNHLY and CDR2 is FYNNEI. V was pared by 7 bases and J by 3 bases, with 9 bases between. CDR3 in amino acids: CASKGGDTEAFF. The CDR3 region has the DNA TGTGCCAGCAAAGGGGGTGACACTGAAGCTTTCTTT.

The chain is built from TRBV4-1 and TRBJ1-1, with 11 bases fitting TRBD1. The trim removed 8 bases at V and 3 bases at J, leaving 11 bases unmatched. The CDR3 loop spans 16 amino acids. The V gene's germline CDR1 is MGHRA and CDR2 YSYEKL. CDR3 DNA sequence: TGCGCCAGCTGCCCCGGACAGGGGGCTTTTGACACTGAAGCTTTCTTT. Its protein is CASCPGQGAFDTEAFF.

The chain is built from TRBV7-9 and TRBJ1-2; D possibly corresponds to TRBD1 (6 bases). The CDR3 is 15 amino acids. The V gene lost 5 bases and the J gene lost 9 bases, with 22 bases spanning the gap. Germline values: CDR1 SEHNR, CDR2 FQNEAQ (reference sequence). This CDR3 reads CASSAGTPLGYSYTF. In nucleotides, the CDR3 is TGTGCCAGCAGCGCCGGGACACCCCTCGGGTATAGCTACACCTTC.

CDR3 sequence reads: CASSSLDQPQHF. CDR3 DNA: TGTGCCAGCAGCTCCCTTGATCAGCCCCAGCATTTT. The chain has TRBV7-6 and TRBJ1-5, with no clear D. Trimming took 4 bases from V and 5 from J, leaving 6 bases between them. The CDR3 length is 12 residues. CDR1 and CDR2 (germline): SGHVS, FNYEAQ.

This chain's CDR3 is CASRDRDYEQYF. The CDR3 DNA follows: TGTGCCAGCCGGGACAGGGACTACGAGCAGTACTTC. The chain couples TRBV6-9 to TRBJ2-7; TRBD1 agrees at 9 bases. From germline, CDR1 is MNHGY and CDR2 SVAAGI. The length of the CDR3 is 12 residues. The V gene end was trimmed by 8 bases and the J gene end by 3 bases; junction bases not matched to a gene: 2.

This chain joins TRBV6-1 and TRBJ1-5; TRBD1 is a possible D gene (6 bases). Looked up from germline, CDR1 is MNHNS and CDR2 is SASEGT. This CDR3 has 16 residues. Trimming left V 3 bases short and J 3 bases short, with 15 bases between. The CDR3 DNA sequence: TGTGCCAGCAGTGATACTTTAACAGGGTTCAATCAGCCCCAGCATTTT. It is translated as CASSDTLTGFNQPQHF.

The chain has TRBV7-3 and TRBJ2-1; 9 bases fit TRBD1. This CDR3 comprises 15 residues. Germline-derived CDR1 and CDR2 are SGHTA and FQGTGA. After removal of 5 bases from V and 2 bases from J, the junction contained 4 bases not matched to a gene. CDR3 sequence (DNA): TGTGCCAGCAGCCCCGGACAGGGGACCTACAATGAGCAGTTCTTC. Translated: CASSPGQGTYNEQFF.

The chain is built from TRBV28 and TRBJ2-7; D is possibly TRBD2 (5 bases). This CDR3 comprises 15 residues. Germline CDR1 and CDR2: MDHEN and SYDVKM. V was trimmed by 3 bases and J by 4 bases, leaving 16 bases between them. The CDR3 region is CASSLEAEERYEQYF. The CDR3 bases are TGTGCCAGCAGTTTGGAGGCGGAGGAAAGATACGAGCAGTACTTC.

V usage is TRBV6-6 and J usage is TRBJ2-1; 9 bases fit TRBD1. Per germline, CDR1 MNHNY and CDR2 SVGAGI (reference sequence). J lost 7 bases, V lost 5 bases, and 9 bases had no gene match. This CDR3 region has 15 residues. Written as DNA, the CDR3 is TGTGCCAGCAGTCAAATACAGGGGGCGGGTAATGAGCAGTTCTTC. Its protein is CASSQIQGAGNEQFF.

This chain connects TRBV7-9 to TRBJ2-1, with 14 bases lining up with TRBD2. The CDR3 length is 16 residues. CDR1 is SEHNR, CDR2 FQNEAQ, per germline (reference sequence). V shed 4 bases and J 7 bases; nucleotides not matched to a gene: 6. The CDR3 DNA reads TGTGCCAGCAGCTGGACCGGGACTAGCGGGAGTAATGAGCAGTTCTTC. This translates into CASSWTGTSGSNEQFF. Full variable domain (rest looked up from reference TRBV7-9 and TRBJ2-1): DTGVSQNPRHKITKRGQNVTFRCDPISEHNRLYWYRQTLGQGPEFLTYFQNEAQLEKSRLLSDRFSAERPKGSFSTLEIQRTEQGDSAMYLCASSWTGTSGSNEQFFGPGTRLTVL.

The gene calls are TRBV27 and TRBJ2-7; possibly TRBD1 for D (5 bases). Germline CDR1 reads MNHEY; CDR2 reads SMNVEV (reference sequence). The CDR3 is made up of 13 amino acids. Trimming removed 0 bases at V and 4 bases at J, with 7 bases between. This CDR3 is CASSLSQGYEQYF. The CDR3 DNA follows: TGTGCCAGCAGTTTATCCCAGGGTTACGAGCAGTACTTC.

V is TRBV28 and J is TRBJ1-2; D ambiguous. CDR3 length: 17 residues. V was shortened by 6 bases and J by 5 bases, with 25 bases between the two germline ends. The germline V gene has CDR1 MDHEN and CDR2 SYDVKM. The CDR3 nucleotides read TGTGCCAGCAGGACAAAGATGGGCCGGGATAAAGTTTATGGCTACACCTTC. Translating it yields CASRTKMGRDKVYGYTF.

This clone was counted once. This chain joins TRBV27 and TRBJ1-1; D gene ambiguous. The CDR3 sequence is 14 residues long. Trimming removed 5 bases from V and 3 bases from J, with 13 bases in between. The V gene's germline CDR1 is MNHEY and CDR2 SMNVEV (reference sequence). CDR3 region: CASSPHGADTEAFF. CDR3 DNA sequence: TGTGCCAGCAGTCCACACGGAGCCGACACTGAAGCTTTCTTT.

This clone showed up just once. The CDR3: CASSTFSSYEQYF. The CDR3 coding sequence is TGTGCCAGCAGTACCTTTAGCTCCTACGAGCAGTACTTC. The chain joins TRBV6-6 to TRBJ2-7; D unresolved. The CDR3 consists of 13 residues. Per germline, CDR1 MNHNY and CDR2 SVGAGI (reference sequence). V dropped 5 bases and J dropped 0 bases, with 8 bases sitting between them.

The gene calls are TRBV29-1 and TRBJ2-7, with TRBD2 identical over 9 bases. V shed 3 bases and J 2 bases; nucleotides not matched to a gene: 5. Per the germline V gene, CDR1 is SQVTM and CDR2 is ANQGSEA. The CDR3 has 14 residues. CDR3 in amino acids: CSVDGAGGTYEQYF. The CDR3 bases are TGCAGCGTTGATGGAGCGGGAGGAACCTACGAGCAGTACTTC.

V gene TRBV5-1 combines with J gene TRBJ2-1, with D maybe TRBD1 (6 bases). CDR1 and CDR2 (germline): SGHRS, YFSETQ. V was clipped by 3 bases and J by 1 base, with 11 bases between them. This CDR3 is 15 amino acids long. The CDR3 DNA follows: TGCGCCAGCAGCTCGGACAGCTCTTCCTACAATGAGCAGTTCTTC. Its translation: CASSSDSSSYNEQFF.

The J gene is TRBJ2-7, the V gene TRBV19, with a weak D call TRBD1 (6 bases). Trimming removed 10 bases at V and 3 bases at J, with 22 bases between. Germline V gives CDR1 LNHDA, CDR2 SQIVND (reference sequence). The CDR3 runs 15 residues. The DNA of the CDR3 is TGTGCCAACACAACGGGACCGGGACATCACTACGAGCAGTACTTC. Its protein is CANTTGPGHHYEQYF. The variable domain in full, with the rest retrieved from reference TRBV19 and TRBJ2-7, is DGGITQSPKYLFRKEGQNVTLSCEQNLNHDAMYWYRQDPGQGLRLIYYSQIVNDFQKGDIAEGYSVSREKKESFPLTVTSAQKNPTAFYLCANTTGPGHHYEQYFGPGTRLTVT.

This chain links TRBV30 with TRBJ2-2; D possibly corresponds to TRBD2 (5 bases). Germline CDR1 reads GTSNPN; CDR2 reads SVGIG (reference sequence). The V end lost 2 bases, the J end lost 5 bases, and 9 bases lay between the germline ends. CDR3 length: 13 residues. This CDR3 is CAWSPPGTGELFF. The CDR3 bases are TGTGCCTGGAGTCCCCCGGGGACCGGGGAGCTGTTTTTT.

The DNA for the CDR3 is TGTGCCAGCAGCTTCCAGGGGGCGATCAACACTGAAGCTTTCTTT. Protein sequence: CASSFQGAINTEAFF. The J gene is TRBJ1-1, the V gene TRBV7-9, with 8 nucleotides matching TRBD1. The CDR3 consists of 15 residues. Losses at the gene ends were 3 bases for V and 2 bases for J; bases not matched to a gene: 5. Germline V CDR1 and CDR2: SEHNR, FQNEAQ (reference sequence).

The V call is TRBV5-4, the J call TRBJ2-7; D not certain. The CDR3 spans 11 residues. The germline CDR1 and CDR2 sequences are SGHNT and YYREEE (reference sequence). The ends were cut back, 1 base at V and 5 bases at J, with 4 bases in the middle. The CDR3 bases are TGTGCCAGCAGCTTGTCCGACGAGCAGTACTTC. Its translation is CASSLSDEQYF.

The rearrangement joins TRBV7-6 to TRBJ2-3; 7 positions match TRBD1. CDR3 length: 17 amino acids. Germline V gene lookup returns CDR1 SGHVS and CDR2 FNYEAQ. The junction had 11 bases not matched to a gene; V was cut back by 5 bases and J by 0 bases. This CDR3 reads CASSPLVGGESTDTQYF. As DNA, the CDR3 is TGTGCCAGCAGCCCGCTCGTAGGGGGCGAAAGCACAGATACGCAGTATTTT.

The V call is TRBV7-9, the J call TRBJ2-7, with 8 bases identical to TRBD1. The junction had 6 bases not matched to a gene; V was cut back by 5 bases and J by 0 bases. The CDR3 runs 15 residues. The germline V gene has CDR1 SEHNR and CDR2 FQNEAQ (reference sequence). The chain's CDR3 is CASSTRTGSSYEQYF. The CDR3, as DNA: TGTGCCAGCAGCACAAGGACAGGGAGCTCCTACGAGCAGTACTTC.

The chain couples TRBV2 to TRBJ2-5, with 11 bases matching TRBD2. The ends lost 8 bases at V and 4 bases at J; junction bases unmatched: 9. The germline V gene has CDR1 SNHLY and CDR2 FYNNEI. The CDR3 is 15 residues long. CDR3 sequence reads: CASWSSGRARETQYF. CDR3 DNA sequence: TGTGCCAGCTGGAGTAGCGGGAGGGCAAGAGAGACCCAGTACTTC.